These 24 T cell receptor beta chains were all obtained from the same sample, sequenced in a study of cytomegalovirus exposure and HLA in healthy donors. PCR amplification relied on 60 Vbeta primers (plus 13 Jbeta primers). Assay used: immunoSEQ multiplex PCR; TCRdb lists only in-frame clones, some missing. The table has roughly 150,000 clones, roughly 77% seen once. Sequenced: PBMCs. The receptors were gathered from a man aged 18 to 35 in good health and CMV-seropositive.

CDR3 in amino acids: CASSVVASGTDTQYF. Written as DNA, the CDR3 is TGTGCCAGCAGCGTAGTAGCTTCGGGCACAGATACGCAGTATTTT. The chain employs TRBV9 and TRBJ2-3; the D is unclear. Germline assignment: CDR1 SGDLS and CDR2 YYNGEE. The V gene lost 0 bases and the J gene lost 1 base, with 9 bases spanning the gap. The CDR3 length is 15 residues. The whole variable domain, remainder taken from reference TRBV9 and TRBJ2-3, is DSGVTQTPKHLITATGQRVTLRCSPRSGDLSVYWYQQSLDQGLQFLIQYYNGEERAKGNILERFSAQQFPDLHSELNLSSLELGDSALYFCASSVVASGTDTQYFGPGTRLTVL.

DNA of the CDR3: TGTGCCAGTAAAGTCGGGACAGTGAACACTGAAGCTTTCTTT. This sequence encodes CASKVGTVNTEAFF. The chain links TRBV19 to TRBJ1-1, with 7 bases lining up with TRBD1. Germline V gene sequence: CDR1 LNHDA, CDR2 SQIVND (reference sequence). After removal of 7 bases from V and 0 bases from J, the junction contained 5 bases not matched to a gene. The CDR3 is 14 amino acids.

The V and J genes are TRBV27 and TRBJ2-7; a possible D gene is TRBD1 (6 bases). V gave up 5 bases and J gave up 2 bases, with 13 bases separating them. CDR1 and CDR2 from the germline V gene are MNHEY and SMNVEV (reference sequence). CDR3 length equals 14 residues. CDR3 DNA: TGTGCCAGCAGTAGAACCGGGACAACCTACGAGCAGTACTTC. Translation gives CASSRTGTTYEQYF.

A note on this clone: It is unclear where the CDR3 begins or ends on the DNA, so no DNA is shown, and the CDR3 is as TCRdb lists it. The chain links TRBV11-2 to TRBJ2-7; the table's D gene call, TRBD1, was not cross checked with the DNA. Counting both end residues, the CDR3 totals 19 amino acids. The V gene's germline CDR1 is SGHAT and CDR2 FQNNGV. The chain's CDR3 is CASRKISVPAGESSYEQYF.

The gene calls are TRBV9 and TRBJ2-2; a possible D gene is TRBD2 (6 bases). Germline CDR1 reads SGDLS; CDR2 reads YYNGEE. V gave up 6 bases and J gave up 6 bases, with 27 bases separating them. This CDR3 region has 18 residues. CDR3 DNA sequence: TGTGCCAGCACGCGGTCTCACCCCGGAGGGGTCGTGTCCGGGGAGCTGTTTTTT. This encodes CASTRSHPGGVVSGELFF.

V gene TRBV5-5 combines with J gene TRBJ2-2; TRBD2 is a possible D gene (6 bases). CDR3 size: 16 residues. CDR1 SGHKS and CDR2 YYEKEE come from the germline V gene (reference sequence). Trimming shortened V by 4 bases and J by 4 bases, and 17 bases separated the two germline ends. The CDR3 loop is CASSPGLSGGTGELFF. CDR3 in DNA: TGTGCCAGCAGCCCGGGTCTGTCCGGGGGCACCGGGGAGCTGTTTTTT.

The chain has TRBV7-8 and TRBJ1-2; maybe TRBD1 (6 bases). Germline CDR1 SGHVS, CDR2 FQNEAQ. The CDR3 runs 16 residues. V was cut by 1 base and J by 4 bases, with 16 bases left in between. Here the CDR3 reads CASSLESAGAGYGYTF. The CDR3 DNA reads as TGTGCCAGCAGCTTAGAATCGGCAGGGGCCGGCTATGGCTACACCTTC.

The genes are TRBV10-3 and TRBJ1-1; unclear D gene. The CDR3 sequence is 12 residues long. V dropped 4 bases and J dropped 4 bases, with 7 bases sitting between them. Per the germline V gene, CDR1 is ENHRY and CDR2 is SYGVKD. CDR3 loop: CAISGEFTEAFF. The CDR3 DNA reads as TGTGCCATCAGTGGAGAGTTCACTGAAGCTTTCTTT.

The rearrangement uses TRBV4-2 and TRBJ2-3; 10 positions match TRBD2. V gave up 5 bases and J gave up 6 bases; unmatched junction bases: 8. Looked up from germline, CDR1 is LGHNA and CDR2 is YNFKEQ. The CDR3 is 15 amino acids. As DNA, the CDR3 is TGTGCCAGCAGCGAAACCGGGACTAGCGCGGATACGCAGTATTTT. Amino acids: CASSETGTSADTQYF.

Regarding this clone: The junction departs from the called germline gene at one end, perhaps through a read error. The chain combines TRBV7-7 with TRBJ2-2, with 14 bases lining up with TRBD2. The CDR3 has 16 residues. Germline V gene sequence: CDR1 SSHAT, CDR2 FNYEAQ (reference sequence). The CDR3 is CAGSRGLAGVTGELFF. Here the CDR3 DNA reads TGTGCCGGCAGCCGGGGACTAGCGGGAGTCACCGGGGAGCTGTTTTTT.

V gene TRBV19 combines with J gene TRBJ1-1, with TRBD1 identical over 7 bases. Germline values: CDR1 LNHDA, CDR2 SQIVND (reference sequence). V shed 3 bases and J 5 bases; nucleotides not matched to a gene: 6. The CDR3 loop spans 14 amino acids. The DNA for the CDR3 is TGTGCCAGTAGTATCGACAGGGATGTTACTGAAGCTTTCTTT. As protein: CASSIDRDVTEAFF.

The gene calls are TRBV2 and TRBJ2-1; D possibly corresponds to TRBD2 (6 bases). CDR1 is SNHLY, CDR2 FYNNEI, per germline. The CDR3 totals 13 residues. V gave up 6 bases and J gave up 8 bases, with 14 bases separating them. CDR3 protein: CASRGTSRYEQFF. CDR3 coding DNA: TGTGCCAGCAGAGGCACTAGCCGGTATGAGCAGTTCTTC.

The chain combines TRBV6-6 with TRBJ1-4; a possible D gene is TRBD1 (5 bases). V was trimmed by 10 bases and J by 4 bases, leaving 10 bases between them. There are 12 residues in the CDR3. Per germline, CDR1 MNHNY and CDR2 SVGAGI (reference sequence). The chain's CDR3 is CATTDSNEKLFF. CDR3 nucleotide sequence: TGTGCCACGACAGATAGTAATGAAAAACTGTTTTTT.

The sample holds one count of this clone. The CDR3 region is CASSQLTEQYF. CDR3 DNA: TGTGCCAGCAGCCAACTAACGGAACAGTACTTC. The V gene is TRBV11-2, the J gene TRBJ2-7, with D unclear. This CDR3 spans 11 amino acids. Trimming shortened V by 5 bases and J by 10 bases, and 12 bases separated the two germline ends. Per germline, CDR1 SGHAT and CDR2 FQNNGV. The complete variable domain, with remaining parts taken from reference TRBV11-2 and TRBJ2-7, reads EAGVAQSPRYKIIEKRQSVAFWCNPISGHATLYWYQQILGQGPKLLIQFQNNGVVDDSQLPKDRFSAERLKGVDSTLKIQPAKLEDSAVYLCASSQLTEQYFGPGTRLTVT.

This clone showed up just a few times. The chain joins TRBV30 to TRBJ1-6; unclear D gene. CDR3 length: 14 amino acids. Between the trimmed V and J ends, which lost 5 bases and 5 bases, there was a span of 13 bases. CDR1 is GTSNPN, CDR2 SVGIG, per germline (reference sequence). The CDR3 sequence is CAWGPVVNNSPLHF. The CDR3 DNA reads TGTGCCTGGGGCCCCGTTGTTAATAATTCACCCCTCCACTTT.

This chain joins TRBV28 and TRBJ1-1; TRBD1 aligns across 7 bases. Germline-derived CDR1 and CDR2 are MDHEN and SYDVKM. The V gene end was trimmed by 3 bases and the J gene end by 3 bases; junction bases not matched to a gene: 16. The CDR3 sequence is 18 residues long. CDR3 nucleotide sequence: TGTGCCAGCAGTTTCAAGGGGTGGGACAGATGGAAGGACACTGAAGCTTTCTTT. Residues: CASSFKGWDRWKDTEAFF.

This chain joins TRBV29-1 and TRBJ2-7; 9 bases agree with TRBD1. The CDR3 consists of 13 residues. J was trimmed by 3 bases and V by 1 base; bases with no gene match: 1. CDR1 and CDR2 from the germline V gene are SQVTM and ANQGSEA. The chain's CDR3 is CSVEGTGDYEQYF. For the CDR3, the DNA is TGCAGCGTTGAAGGGACAGGGGACTACGAGCAGTACTTC.

V usage is TRBV4-1 and J usage is TRBJ2-3, with 13 bases aligning to TRBD2. V gave up 0 bases and J gave up 1 base; unmatched junction bases: 1. CDR1 and CDR2 (germline): MGHRA, YSYEKL. The CDR3 totals 17 residues. This chain's CDR3 is CASSQEGLAGRTDTQYF. CDR3 DNA sequence: TGCGCCAGCAGCCAAGAGGGACTAGCGGGGCGCACAGATACGCAGTATTTT.

In this sample, this clone turned up a few times. This rearrangement joins TRBV5-1 to TRBJ2-5, with D possibly TRBD2 on 6 matching bases. The DNA end lines up better with TRBJ2-7; the J call may be wrong. Per the germline V gene, CDR1 is SGHRS and CDR2 is YFSETQ. The CDR3 totals 15 residues. The CDR3 loop is CASSLGPGVTYEQYF. The CDR3 coding sequence is TGCGCCAGCAGCTTGGGTCCGGGGGTAACCTACGAGCAGTACTTC.

This clone has just a few counts. The chain combines TRBV7-9 with TRBJ2-7, with TRBD2 identical over 12 bases. Trimming took 5 bases from V and 5 from J; bases not matched to a gene: 4. There are 14 residues in the CDR3. Germline V gives CDR1 SEHNR, CDR2 FQNEAQ (reference sequence). The DNA of the CDR3 is TGTGCCAGCAGCCCTAGCGGGAGGGCCCACGAGCAGTACTTC. Residues: CASSPSGRAHEQYF. The full variable domain, its missing parts supplied by reference TRBV7-9 and TRBJ2-7, is DTGVSQNPRHKITKRGQNVTFRCDPISEHNRLYWYRQTLGQGPEFLTYFQNEAQLEKSRLLSDRFSAERPKGSFSTLEIQRTEQGDSAMYLCASSPSGRAHEQYFGPGTRLTVT.

This clone showed up just once. This chain connects TRBV7-2 to TRBJ2-7, with D unresolved. Germline V gene sequence: CDR1 SGHTA, CDR2 FQGNSA. The CDR3 spans 14 residues. With 0 bases removed from V and 3 bases from J, the gap between germline ends came to 9 bases. The CDR3 is CASSLAPGIYEQYF. The CDR3 DNA reads TGTGCCAGCAGCTTAGCGCCGGGTATCTACGAGCAGTACTTC.

Here the CDR3 DNA reads TGTGCCAGTAGTACTAGACTAGCGGGGTTCTCCTACGAGCAGTACTTC. Translating it yields CASSTRLAGFSYEQYF. The V and J genes are TRBV19 and TRBJ2-7; 11 bases agree with TRBD2. Losses at the gene ends were 4 bases for V and 0 bases for J; bases not matched to a gene: 5. Germline CDR1 is LNHDA and CDR2 is SQIVND (reference sequence). CDR3 length: 16 amino acids.

V gene TRBV5-1 combines with J gene TRBJ2-2; 11 positions match TRBD2. This CDR3 has 17 amino acids. The V segment lost 6 bases and the J segment 0 bases; nucleotides outside the gene matches: 7. Germline V gene sequence: CDR1 SGHRS, CDR2 YFSETQ. The CDR3: CASTGLAESANTGELFF. The CDR3 bases are TGCGCCAGCACGGGACTAGCGGAATCCGCGAACACCGGGGAGCTGTTTTTT.

The V and J genes are TRBV6-5 and TRBJ1-4; TRBD1 matches at 8 bases. V lost 3 bases to trimming and J lost 5 bases; unmatched junction nucleotides: 5. The CDR3 length is 15 residues. Germline V gene sequence: CDR1 MNHEY, CDR2 SVGAGI. CDR3 residues: CASSYRRGLNEKLFF. CDR3 nucleotide sequence: TGTGCCAGCAGTTATCGCAGGGGGCTAAATGAAAAACTGTTTTTT.